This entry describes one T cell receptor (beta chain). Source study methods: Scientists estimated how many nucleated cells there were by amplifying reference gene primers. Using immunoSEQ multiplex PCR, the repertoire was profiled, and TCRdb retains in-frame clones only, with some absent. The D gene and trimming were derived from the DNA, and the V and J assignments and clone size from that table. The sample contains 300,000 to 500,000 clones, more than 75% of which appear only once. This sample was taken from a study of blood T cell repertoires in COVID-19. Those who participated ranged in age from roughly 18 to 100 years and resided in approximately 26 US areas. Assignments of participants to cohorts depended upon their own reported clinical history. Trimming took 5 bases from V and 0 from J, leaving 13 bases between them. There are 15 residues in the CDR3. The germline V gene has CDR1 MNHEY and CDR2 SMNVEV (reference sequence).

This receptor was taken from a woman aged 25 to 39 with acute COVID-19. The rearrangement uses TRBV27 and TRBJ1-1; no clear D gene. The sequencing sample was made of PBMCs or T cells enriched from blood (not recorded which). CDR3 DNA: TGTGCCAGCAGTCCCTGGACTCTCATGAACACTGAAGCTTTCTTT. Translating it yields CASSPWTLMNTEAFF.